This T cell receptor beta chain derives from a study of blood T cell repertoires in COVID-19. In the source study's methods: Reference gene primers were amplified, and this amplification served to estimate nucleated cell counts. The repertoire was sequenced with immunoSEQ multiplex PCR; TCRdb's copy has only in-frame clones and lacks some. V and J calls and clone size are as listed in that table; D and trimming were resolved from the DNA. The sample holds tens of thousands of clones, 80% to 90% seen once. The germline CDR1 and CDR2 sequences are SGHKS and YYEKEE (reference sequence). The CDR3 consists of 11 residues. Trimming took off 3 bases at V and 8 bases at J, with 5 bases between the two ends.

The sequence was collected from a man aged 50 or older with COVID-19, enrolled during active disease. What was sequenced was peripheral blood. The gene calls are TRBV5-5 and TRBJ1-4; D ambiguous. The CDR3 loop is CASSSPEKLFF. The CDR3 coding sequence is TGTGCCAGCAGCTCCCCGGAAAAACTGTTTTTT. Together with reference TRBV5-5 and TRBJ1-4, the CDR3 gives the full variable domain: DAGVTQSPTHLIKTRGQQVTLRCSPISGHKSVSWYQQVLGQGPQFIFQYYEKEERGRGNFPDRFSARQFPNYSSELNVNALLLGDSALYLCASSSPEKLFFGSGTQLSVL.